This T cell receptor beta chain comes out of a study of shared clonotypes between healthy human individuals. Study-wide points: Clonotype sharing among donors likely depends on sequencing depth.

CDR1 is GTSNPN and CDR2 is SVGIG in the germline V gene (reference sequence). V was clipped by 0 bases and J by 5 bases, with 25 bases between them. The CDR3 totals 18 residues. CD45RO-negative, CCR7-selected cells formed the naive CD8 fraction, which excluded terminally differentiated effector memory CD45RA+ cells. Sequenced by immunoSEQ multiplex PCR; TCRdb stores in-frame clones only, minus some. Here the sample spans around 1.9 million clones, just over 90% being singletons. Comments on this clone: What it binds is not known.

The clonotype originates from a man in his late teens or twenties in good health. Some clones in this sample may be carry-over from other donors' samples. Sequencing was done on a sample of naive CD8+ T cells from PBMCs. This rearrangement joins TRBV30 to TRBJ1-1; unclear D gene. This CDR3 reads CAWSVRRFHVAMGTEAFF. As DNA, the CDR3 is TGTGCCTGGAGTGTACGTAGGTTTCATGTAGCCATGGGGACTGAAGCTTTCTTT.